In this sample, the clone carrying this T cell receptor (beta chain) turned up a few times. The entry originates in a study of T cell repertoires in aging, cancer and after chemotherapy. The CDR3 runs 12 residues. Germline V CDR1 and CDR2: SNHLY, FYNNEI. V lost 7 bases and J 3 bases, leaving 10 bases between the germline ends. TCR beta rearrangements were amplified from peripheral blood genomic DNA. Multiplex touch-down PCR with TRB-A/B primers amplified rearranged V-D-J TRB sequences. TCRdb re-called the multiplex PCR reads through MiXCR, storing one row per CDR3 protein. The repertoire holds 1,100 or so distinct CDR3 sequences, with roughly 24% as singletons.

The specimen was blood. The TCR comes from a human donor with a solid tumor. The rearrangement uses TRBV2 and TRBJ2-7, with D uncertain. The CDR3 loop is CASIGQSYEQYF. CDR3 nucleotides: TGTGCCAGCATTGGGCAGAGCTACGAGCAGTACTTC.